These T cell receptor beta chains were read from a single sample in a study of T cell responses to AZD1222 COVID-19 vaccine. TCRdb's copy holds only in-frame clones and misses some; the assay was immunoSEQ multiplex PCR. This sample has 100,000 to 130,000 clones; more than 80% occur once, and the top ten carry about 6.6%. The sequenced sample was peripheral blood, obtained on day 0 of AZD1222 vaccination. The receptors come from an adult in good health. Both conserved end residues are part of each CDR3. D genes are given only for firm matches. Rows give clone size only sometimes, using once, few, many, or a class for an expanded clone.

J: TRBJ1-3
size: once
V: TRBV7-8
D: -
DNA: TGTGCCAGCAGCTCTAGAGGGGGAGGAAACACCATATATTTT
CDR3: CASSSRGGGNTIYF

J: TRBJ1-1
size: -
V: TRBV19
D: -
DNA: TGTGCCAGTAGTCCACCCAGGAAAGGCACTGAAGCTTTCTTT
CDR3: CASSPPRKGTEAFF

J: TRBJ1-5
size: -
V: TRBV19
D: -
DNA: TGTGCCACCGCCAGGACGGTACGCAATCAGCCCCAGCATTTT
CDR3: CATARTVRNQPQHF

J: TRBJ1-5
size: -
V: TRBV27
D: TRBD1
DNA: TGTGCCAGCAGTCCAACGACAGGGGGCAATCAGCCCCAGCATTTT
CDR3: CASSPTTGGNQPQHF

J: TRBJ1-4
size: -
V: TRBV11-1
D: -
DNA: TGTGCCAGCAGCTTTAGCGGGGCCGCGAGTGAAAAACTGTTTTTT
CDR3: CASSFSGAASEKLFF

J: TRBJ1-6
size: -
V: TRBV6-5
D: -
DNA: TGTGCCAGCAGTTATCGACAGACACCAGAAAATTCACCCCTCCACTTT
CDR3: CASSYRQTPENSPLHF

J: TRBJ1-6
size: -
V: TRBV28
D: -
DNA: TGTGCCAGCACCACAGCGTACGGTGTCTATAATTCACCCCTCCACTTT
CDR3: CASTTAYGVYNSPLHF

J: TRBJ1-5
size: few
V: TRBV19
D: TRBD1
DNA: TGTGCCAGCCGGGACAGGGGGAAAAGCAATCAGCCCCAGCATTTT
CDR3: CASRDRGKSNQPQHF

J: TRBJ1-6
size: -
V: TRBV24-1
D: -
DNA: TGTGCCACCAGTGATGGGGGGGATTCGAATTCACCCCTCCACTTT
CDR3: CATSDGGDSNSPLHF

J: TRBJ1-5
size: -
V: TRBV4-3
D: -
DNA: TGCGCCAGCAGCGAAGATGCAATTCAGCCCCAGCATTTT
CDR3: CASSEDAIQPQHF

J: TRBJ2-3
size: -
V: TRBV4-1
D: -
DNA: TGCGCCAGCAGCCAAAGGGCCAGGAGCACAGATACGCAGTATTTT
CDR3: CASSQRARSTDTQYF

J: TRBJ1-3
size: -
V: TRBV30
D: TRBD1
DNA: TGTGCCTTACAGACAGGGGGCGGTGGAAACACCATATATTTT
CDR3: CALQTGGGGNTIYF

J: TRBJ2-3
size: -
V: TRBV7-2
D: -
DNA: TGTGCCAGCAGCCCCTCCACAGATACGCAGTATTTT
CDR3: CASSPSTDTQYF

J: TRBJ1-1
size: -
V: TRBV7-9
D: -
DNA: TGTGCCAGCAGCTTAGAAGTTGGCAGCCACCAAGGGGGAAACACTGAAGCTTTCTTT
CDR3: CASSLEVGSHQGGNTEAFF

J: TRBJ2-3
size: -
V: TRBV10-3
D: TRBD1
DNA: TGTGCCATCAGTGAGTCGGACAGGCCCACAGATACGCAGTATTTT
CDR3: CAISESDRPTDTQYF

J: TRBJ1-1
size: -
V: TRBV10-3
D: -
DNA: TGTGCCATCAGGGACAACGGGGCGACTGAAGCTTTCTTT
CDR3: CAIRDNGATEAFF

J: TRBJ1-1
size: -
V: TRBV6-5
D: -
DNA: TGTGCCAGCATCGACAGAATGAACACTGAAGCTTTCTTT
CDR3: CASIDRMNTEAFF

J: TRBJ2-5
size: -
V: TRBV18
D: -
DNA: TGTGCCAGCCAGTACCAAGAGACCCAGTACTTC
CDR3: CASQYQETQYF

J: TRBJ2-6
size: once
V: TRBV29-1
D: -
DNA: TGCAGCGTCGTGGACGGACACATGACTGGGGCCAACGTCCTGACTTTC
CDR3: CSVVDGHMTGANVLTF

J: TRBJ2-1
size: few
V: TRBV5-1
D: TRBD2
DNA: TGCGCCAGCAGCCAGACTAGCGAATACAATGAGCAGTTCTTC
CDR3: CASSQTSEYNEQFF

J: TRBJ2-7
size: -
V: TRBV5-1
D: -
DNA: TGCGCCAGCAGCTTGCGTATCAGCTCCTACGAGCAGTACTTC
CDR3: CASSLRISSYEQYF

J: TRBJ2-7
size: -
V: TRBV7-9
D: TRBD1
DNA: TGTGCCAGCAGCTTCTTAGGGGGCCGGGACTACGAGCAGTACTTC
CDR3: CASSFLGGRDYEQYF

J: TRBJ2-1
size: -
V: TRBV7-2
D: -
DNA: TGTGCCAGCAGCTTAGCGTCCCTTCCCGGGGTCCTTGTGGGTGAGCAGTTCTTC
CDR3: CASSLASLPGVLVGEQFF

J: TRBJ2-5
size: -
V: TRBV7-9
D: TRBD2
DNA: TGTGCCAGCAGCCTTTCGCCGGGACTAGGAAACTTC
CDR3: CASSLSPGLGNF

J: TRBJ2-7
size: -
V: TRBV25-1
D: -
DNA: TGTGCCAGCCAATTGATGAGGGAGCAGTACTTC
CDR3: CASQLMREQYF

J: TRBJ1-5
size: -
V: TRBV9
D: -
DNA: TGTGCCAGCAGCCTGCGAGGGACAAAAAATCAGCCCCAGCATTTT
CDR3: CASSLRGTKNQPQHF

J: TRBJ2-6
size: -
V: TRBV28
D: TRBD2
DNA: TGTGCCAGCAGAGCGGGAGGGTCATCTGGGGCCAACGTCCTGACTTTC
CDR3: CASRAGGSSGANVLTF

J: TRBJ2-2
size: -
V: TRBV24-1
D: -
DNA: TGTGCCACCAGTGACCCCGGGGGAACGAACACCGGGGAGCTGTTTTTT
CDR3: CATSDPGGTNTGELFF

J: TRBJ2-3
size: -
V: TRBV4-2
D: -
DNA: TGTGCCAGCAGCCAGGGGGGGCTTGGGGGAGATACGCAGTATTTT
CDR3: CASSQGGLGGDTQYF